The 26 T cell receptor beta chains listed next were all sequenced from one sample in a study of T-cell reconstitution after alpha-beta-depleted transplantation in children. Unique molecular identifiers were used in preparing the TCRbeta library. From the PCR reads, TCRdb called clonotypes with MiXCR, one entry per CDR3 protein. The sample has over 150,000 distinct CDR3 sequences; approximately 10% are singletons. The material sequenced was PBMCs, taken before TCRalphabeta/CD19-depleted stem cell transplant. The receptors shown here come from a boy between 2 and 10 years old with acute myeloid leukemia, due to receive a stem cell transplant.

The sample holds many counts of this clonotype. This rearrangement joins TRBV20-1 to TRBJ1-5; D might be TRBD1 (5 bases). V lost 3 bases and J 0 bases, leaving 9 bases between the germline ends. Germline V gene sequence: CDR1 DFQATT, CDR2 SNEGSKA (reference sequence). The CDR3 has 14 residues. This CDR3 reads CSASGAYSNQPQHF. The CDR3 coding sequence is TGCAGTGCTAGTGGGGCGTATAGCAATCAGCCCCAGCATTTT.

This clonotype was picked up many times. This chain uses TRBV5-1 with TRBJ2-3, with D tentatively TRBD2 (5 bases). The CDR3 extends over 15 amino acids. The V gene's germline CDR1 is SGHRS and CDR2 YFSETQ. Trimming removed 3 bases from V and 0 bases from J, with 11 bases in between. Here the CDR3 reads CASSSGIVSTDTQYF. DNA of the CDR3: TGCGCCAGCAGCTCCGGGATAGTTAGCACAGATACGCAGTATTTT.

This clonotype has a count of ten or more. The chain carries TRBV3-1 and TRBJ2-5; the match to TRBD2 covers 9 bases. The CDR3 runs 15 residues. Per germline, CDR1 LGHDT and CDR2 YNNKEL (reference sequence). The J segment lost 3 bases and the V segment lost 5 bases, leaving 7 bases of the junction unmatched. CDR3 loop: CASSKRVAGEETQYF. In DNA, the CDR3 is TGTGCCAGCAGCAAAAGGGTAGCGGGAGAAGAGACCCAGTACTTC.

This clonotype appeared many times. The CDR3 reads CASSYTGTGIGGNTIYF. The CDR3 bases are TGTGCCAGCAGTTACACCGGGACAGGGATTGGAGGAAACACCATATATTTT. This rearrangement joins TRBV6-5 to TRBJ1-3; 9 bases match TRBD1. Germline CDR1 is MNHEY and CDR2 is SVGAGI. Losses at the gene ends were 2 bases for V and 4 bases for J; bases not matched to a gene: 9. This CDR3 is 17 amino acids long.

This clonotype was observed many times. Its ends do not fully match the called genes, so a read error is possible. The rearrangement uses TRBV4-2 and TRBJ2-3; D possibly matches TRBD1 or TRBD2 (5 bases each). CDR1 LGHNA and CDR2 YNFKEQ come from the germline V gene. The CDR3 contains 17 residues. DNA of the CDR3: TGTGCCAGCAGCCAAGATAATGGTGGGGCGGGTGTGGATACGCATTATTTT. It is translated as CASSQDNGGAGVDTHYF.

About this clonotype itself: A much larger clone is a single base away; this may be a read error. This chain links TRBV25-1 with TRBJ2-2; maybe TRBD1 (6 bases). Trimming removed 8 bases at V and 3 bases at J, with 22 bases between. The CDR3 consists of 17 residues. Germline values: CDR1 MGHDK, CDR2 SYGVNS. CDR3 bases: TGTGCCAGCGCTCACCCACAGGGACGGGAAGACACCGGGGAGCTGTTTTTT. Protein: CASAHPQGREDTGELFF.

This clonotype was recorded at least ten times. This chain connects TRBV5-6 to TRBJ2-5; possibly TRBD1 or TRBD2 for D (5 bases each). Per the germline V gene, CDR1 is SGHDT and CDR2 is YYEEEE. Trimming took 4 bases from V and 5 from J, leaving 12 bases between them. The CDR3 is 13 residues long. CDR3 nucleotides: TGTGCCAGCAGCCCAGGGACCGAGGAGACCCAGTACTTC. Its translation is CASSPGTEETQYF.

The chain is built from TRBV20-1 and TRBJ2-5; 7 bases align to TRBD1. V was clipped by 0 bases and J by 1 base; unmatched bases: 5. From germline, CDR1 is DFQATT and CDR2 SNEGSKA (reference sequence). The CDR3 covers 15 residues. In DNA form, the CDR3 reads TGCAGTGCTAGAGACCCGGGGACAGCCCAAGAGACCCAGTACTTC. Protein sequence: CSARDPGTAQETQYF.

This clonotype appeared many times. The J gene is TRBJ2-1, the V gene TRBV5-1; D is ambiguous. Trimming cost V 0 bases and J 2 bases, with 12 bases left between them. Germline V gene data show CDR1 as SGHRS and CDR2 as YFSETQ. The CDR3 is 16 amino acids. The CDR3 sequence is CASSLGREPAYNEQFF. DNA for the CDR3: TGCGCCAGCAGCTTGGGAAGGGAACCGGCCTACAATGAGCAGTTCTTC.

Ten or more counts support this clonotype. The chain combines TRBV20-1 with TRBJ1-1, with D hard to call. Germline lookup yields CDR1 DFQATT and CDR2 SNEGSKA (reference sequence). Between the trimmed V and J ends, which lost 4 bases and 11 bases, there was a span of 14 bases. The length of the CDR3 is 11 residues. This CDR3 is CSAKGTYEAFF. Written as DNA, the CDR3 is TGCAGTGCTAAGGGTACATACGAGGCTTTCTTT.

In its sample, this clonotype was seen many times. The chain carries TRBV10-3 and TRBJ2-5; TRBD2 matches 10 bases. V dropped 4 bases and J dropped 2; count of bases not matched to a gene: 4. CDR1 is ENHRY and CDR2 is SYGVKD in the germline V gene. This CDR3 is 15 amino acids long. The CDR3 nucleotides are TGTGCCATCAGTGTGACTAGCGGGTCTCAAGAGACCCAGTACTTC. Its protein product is CAISVTSGSQETQYF.

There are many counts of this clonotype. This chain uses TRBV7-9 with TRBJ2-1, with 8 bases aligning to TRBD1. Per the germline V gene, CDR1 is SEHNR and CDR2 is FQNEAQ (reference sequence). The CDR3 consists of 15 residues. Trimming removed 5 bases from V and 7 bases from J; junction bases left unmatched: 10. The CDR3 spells CASSLLTGVVNEQFF. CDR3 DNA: TGTGCCAGCAGCCTATTGACAGGGGTGGTAAATGAGCAGTTCTTC. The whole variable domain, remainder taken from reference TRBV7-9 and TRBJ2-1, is DTGVSQNPRHKITKRGQNVTFRCDPISEHNRLYWYRQTLGQGPEFLTYFQNEAQLEKSRLLSDRFSAERPKGSFSTLEIQRTEQGDSAMYLCASSLLTGVVNEQFFGPGTRLTVL.

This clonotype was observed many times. The CDR3 loop reads CASSESRVGPNTEAFF. The CDR3 region has the DNA TGTGCCAGCAGTGAGAGTAGGGTTGGACCGAACACTGAAGCTTTCTTT. V gene TRBV2 combines with J gene TRBJ1-1; D unclear. CDR3 length: 16 amino acids. Trimming shortened V by 3 bases and J by 1 base, and 15 bases separated the two germline ends. Germline values: CDR1 SNHLY, CDR2 FYNNEI.

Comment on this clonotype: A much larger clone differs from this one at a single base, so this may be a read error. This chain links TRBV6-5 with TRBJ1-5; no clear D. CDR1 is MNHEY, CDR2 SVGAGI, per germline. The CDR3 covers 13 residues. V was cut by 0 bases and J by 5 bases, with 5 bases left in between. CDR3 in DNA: TGTGCCAGCAGTTACTCGGTCGATCAGCCCCAGCATTTT. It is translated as CASSYSVDQPQHF.

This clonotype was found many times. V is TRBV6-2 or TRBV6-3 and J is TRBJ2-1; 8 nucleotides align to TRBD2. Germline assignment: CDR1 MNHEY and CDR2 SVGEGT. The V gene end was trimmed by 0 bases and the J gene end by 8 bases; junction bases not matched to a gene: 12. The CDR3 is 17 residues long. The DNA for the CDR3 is TGTGCCAGCAGTTACTCGATCCCGGGGACTAGTGACGATGAGCAGTTCTTC. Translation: CASSYSIPGTSDDEQFF.

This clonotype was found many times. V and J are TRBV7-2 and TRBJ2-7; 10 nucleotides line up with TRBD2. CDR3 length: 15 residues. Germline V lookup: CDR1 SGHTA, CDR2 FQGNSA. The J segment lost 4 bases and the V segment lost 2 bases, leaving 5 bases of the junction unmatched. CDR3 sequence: CASSLKRGGLYEQYV. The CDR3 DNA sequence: TGTGCCAGCAGCTTAAAGCGGGGGGGCCTTTACGAGCAGTACGTC.

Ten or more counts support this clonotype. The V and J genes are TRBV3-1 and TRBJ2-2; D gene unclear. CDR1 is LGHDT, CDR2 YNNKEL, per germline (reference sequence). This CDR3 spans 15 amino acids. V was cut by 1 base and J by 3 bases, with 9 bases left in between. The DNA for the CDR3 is TGTGCCAGCAGCCAAGGCCGGCAGCACACCGGGGAGCTGTTTTTT. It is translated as CASSQGRQHTGELFF.

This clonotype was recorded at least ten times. The CDR3 protein is CASSRSSGRSDTQYF. For the CDR3, the DNA is TGTGCCAGCAGCCGCTCTAGCGGGAGATCAGATACGCAGTATTTT. This chain connects TRBV3-1 to TRBJ2-3; 10 nucleotides line up with TRBD2. Trimming cost V 4 bases and J 4 bases; bases outside gene matches: 5. CDR1 and CDR2 (germline): LGHDT, YNNKEL (reference sequence). The CDR3 is 15 amino acids.

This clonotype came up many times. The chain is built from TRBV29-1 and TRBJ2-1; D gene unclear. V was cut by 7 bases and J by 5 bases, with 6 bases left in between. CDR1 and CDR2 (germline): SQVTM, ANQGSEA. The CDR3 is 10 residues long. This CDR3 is CSGIDNEQFF. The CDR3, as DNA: TGCAGCGGGATCGACAATGAGCAGTTCTTC.

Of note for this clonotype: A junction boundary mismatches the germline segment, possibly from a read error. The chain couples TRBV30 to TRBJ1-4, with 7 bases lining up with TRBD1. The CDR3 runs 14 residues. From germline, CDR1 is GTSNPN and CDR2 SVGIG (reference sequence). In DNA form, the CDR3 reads TGTGCCTGGAGTCGGACAGGCTCTAACGAAAAACTGTTTTTT. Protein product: CAWSRTGSNEKLFF.

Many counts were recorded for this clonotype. The CDR3 DNA reads TGCGCCAGCAGCTTTAGGACAGGGGCGGTTGAGCAGTTCTTC. This codes for CASSFRTGAVEQFF. The chain recombines TRBV5-1 with TRBJ2-1; 9 nucleotides match TRBD1. CDR1 is SGHRS and CDR2 is YFSETQ in the germline V gene. The CDR3 has 14 residues. The V segment lost 2 bases and the J segment 9 bases; nucleotides outside the gene matches: 6.

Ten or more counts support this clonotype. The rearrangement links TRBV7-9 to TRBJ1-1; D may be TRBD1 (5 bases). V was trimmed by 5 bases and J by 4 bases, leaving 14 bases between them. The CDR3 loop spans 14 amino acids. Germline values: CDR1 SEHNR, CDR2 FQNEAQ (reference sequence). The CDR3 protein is CASSLVSGGTEAFF. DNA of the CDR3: TGTGCCAGCAGCCTGGTGAGTGGGGGCACTGAAGCTTTCTTT.

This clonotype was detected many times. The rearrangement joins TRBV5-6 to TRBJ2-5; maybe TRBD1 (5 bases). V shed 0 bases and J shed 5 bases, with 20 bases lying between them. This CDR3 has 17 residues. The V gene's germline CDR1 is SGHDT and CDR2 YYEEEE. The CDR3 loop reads CASSLGPAGFIEETQYF. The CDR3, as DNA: TGTGCCAGCAGCTTGGGGCCTGCAGGGTTCATCGAGGAGACCCAGTACTTC.

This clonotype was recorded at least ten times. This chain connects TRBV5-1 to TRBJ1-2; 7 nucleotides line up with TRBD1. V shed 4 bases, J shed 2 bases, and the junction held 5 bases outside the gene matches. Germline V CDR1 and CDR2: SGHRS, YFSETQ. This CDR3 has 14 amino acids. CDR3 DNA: TGCGCCAGCAGCCCAGAAGGGGGCAACTATGGCTACACCTTC. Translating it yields CASSPEGGNYGYTF.

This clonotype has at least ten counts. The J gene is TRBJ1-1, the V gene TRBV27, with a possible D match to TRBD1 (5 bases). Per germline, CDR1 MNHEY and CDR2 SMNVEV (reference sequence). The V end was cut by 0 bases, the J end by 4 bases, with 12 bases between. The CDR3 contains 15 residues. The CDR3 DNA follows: TGTGCCAGCAGTTTATCGAATCAGGGACTCACTGAAGCTTTCTTT. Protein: CASSLSNQGLTEAFF.

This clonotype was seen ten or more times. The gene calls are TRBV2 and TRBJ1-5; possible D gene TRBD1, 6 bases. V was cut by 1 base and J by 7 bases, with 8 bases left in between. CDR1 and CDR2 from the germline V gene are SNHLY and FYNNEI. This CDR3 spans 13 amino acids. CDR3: CASSEGGRQPQHF. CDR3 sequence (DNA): TGTGCCAGCAGTGAAGGGGGGCGGCAGCCCCAGCATTTT.